One sample yielded the 29 T cell receptor beta chains listed below, sequenced in a study of cytomegalovirus exposure and HLA in healthy donors. PCR was performed using 60 Vbeta and 13 Jbeta primers. Here immunoSEQ multiplex PCR was the method, and the copy in TCRdb shows in-frame clones only, minus some. This sample has under 200,000 clones, with about 77% found just once. The source material was PBMCs. These receptors were obtained from a man aged 55 to 70 in good health and CMV-seronegative.

This clone was observed a handful of times. The rearrangement uses TRBV5-1 and TRBJ2-7, with 7 bases matching TRBD1. Per the germline V gene, CDR1 is SGHRS and CDR2 is YFSETQ. V dropped 6 bases and J dropped 5; count of bases not matched to a gene: 11. The CDR3 extends over 14 amino acids. DNA for the CDR3: TGCGCCAGCAAGTTTGGACAGGACGTCGACGAGCAGTACTTC. This sequence encodes CASKFGQDVDEQYF.

V is TRBV2 and J is TRBJ2-5, with D maybe TRBD1 (6 bases). The V gene's germline CDR1 is SNHLY and CDR2 FYNNEI. This CDR3 is 15 amino acids long. Between the trimmed V and J ends, which lost 2 bases and 5 bases, there was a span of 15 bases. CDR3 protein: CASSEPTGLGETQYF. The CDR3 nucleotides are TGTGCCAGCAGTGAACCCACAGGGCTAGGGGAGACCCAGTACTTC.

The chain joins TRBV30 to TRBJ1-5; D is possibly TRBD1 (5 bases). The CDR3 has 14 amino acids. V lost 2 bases, J lost 5 bases, and 13 bases lay in between. Looked up from germline, CDR1 is GTSNPN and CDR2 is SVGIG (reference sequence). CDR3 bases: TGTGCCTGGAGTAGGGGATCAGGGTATCAGCCCCAGCATTTT. Translation: CAWSRGSGYQPQHF.

The table lists this clone with a count of one. The chain employs TRBV4-3 and TRBJ2-3, with TRBD2 as a possible D gene (5 bases). Trimming stripped 1 base from V and 6 bases from J, with 17 bases between. The germline gives CDR1 LGHNA, CDR2 YSLEER. This CDR3 contains 16 residues. CDR3 residues: CASSQGSSSLADTQYF. The DNA of the CDR3 is TGCGCCAGCAGCCAAGGCTCGTCTAGCTTGGCGGATACGCAGTATTTT.

This sequence joins TRBV19 and TRBJ2-2; D might be TRBD1 (6 bases). The CDR3 is 12 residues long. Germline values: CDR1 LNHDA, CDR2 SQIVND (reference sequence). V was trimmed by 10 bases and J by 6 bases, leaving 12 bases between them. In nucleotides, the CDR3 is TGTGCCACTACAGGGTTAGCCGGGGAGCTGTTTTTT. Translating it yields CATTGLAGELFF.

The CDR3 bases are TGTGCCTGGAGTGTCCAGGGCTACGAGCAGTACTTC. Protein sequence: CAWSVQGYEQYF. The rearrangement joins TRBV30 to TRBJ2-7; possibly TRBD1 for D (5 bases). Per germline, CDR1 GTSNPN and CDR2 SVGIG (reference sequence). The CDR3 extends over 12 amino acids. Trimming removed 0 bases from V and 3 bases from J, with 6 bases in between.

The chain is built from TRBV21-1 and TRBJ1-4. TRBV21-1 is flagged as a pseudogene. The CDR3 has 14 residues. The CDR3 DNA is TGTGCCAGCAGCAAAGCCGGGTCAAATGAAAAACTGTTTTTT. Translation gives CASSKAGSNEKLFF.

The rearrangement links TRBV5-1 to TRBJ2-2, with TRBD2 matching over 8 bases. Germline V gene lookup returns CDR1 SGHRS and CDR2 YFSETQ. This CDR3 spans 18 amino acids. J was trimmed by 3 bases and V by 0 bases; bases with no gene match: 10. The CDR3 DNA reads TGCGCCAGCAGCTTGGCCGCCCCAGGCGGGGGGTACACCGGGGAGCTGTTTTTT. This translates into CASSLAAPGGGYTGELFF.

This clone was counted only a few times. The V gene is TRBV5-1, the J gene TRBJ1-2; 9 bases map to TRBD1. The CDR3 totals 16 residues. With V trimmed by 4 bases and J by 3 bases, 10 bases remained unmatched. Germline loops: CDR1 SGHRS, CDR2 YFSETQ. CDR3 nucleotide sequence: TGCGCCAGCAGCGCCCGACAGGGGGGGAGTGACTATGGCTACACCTTC. It translates to CASSARQGGSDYGYTF.

The genes are TRBV28 and TRBJ2-2; D is unresolved. V was clipped by 9 bases and J by 5 bases, with 16 bases between them. Looked up from germline, CDR1 is MDHEN and CDR2 is SYDVKM. This CDR3 region has 14 residues. The CDR3 coding sequence is TGTGCCAGTCAGAGGCAGCAGAGGACCGGGGAGCTGTTTTTT. As protein: CASQRQQRTGELFF.

This clone showed up just a few times. The V call is TRBV25-1, the J call TRBJ2-1; possible D gene TRBD1, 5 bases. The CDR3 is 16 residues long. Germline V lookup: CDR1 MGHDK, CDR2 SYGVNS. Trimming stripped 4 bases from V and 2 bases from J, with 15 bases between. The CDR3 DNA sequence: TGTGCCAGCAGTGTAACAGGAGACACTACCTACAATGAGCAGTTCTTC. It specifies CASSVTGDTTYNEQFF.

A single count supports this clone. The rearrangement joins TRBV6-6 to TRBJ1-1; D is ambiguous. The CDR3 has 14 amino acids. Trimming removed 0 bases at V and 1 base at J, with 6 bases between. The germline V gene encodes CDR1 MNHNY and CDR2 SVGAGI (reference sequence). The CDR3 loop is CASSYSGGNTEAFF. For the CDR3, the DNA is TGTGCCAGCAGTTACTCGGGAGGGAACACTGAAGCTTTCTTT.

This clone has at least ten counts. For the CDR3, the DNA is TGTGCTAGTGGTTTGCATGATCGGGAGGCTTTCTTT. It encodes CASGLHDREAFF. This chain connects TRBV12-5 to TRBJ1-1; no clear D. The CDR3 contains 12 residues. V was trimmed by 2 bases and J by 11 bases, leaving 12 bases between them. The germline gives CDR1 LGHNT, CDR2 FRNRAP.

This clone was seen repeatedly, ten times or more. The chain recombines TRBV7-9 with TRBJ2-7; perhaps TRBD2 as D (5 bases). Germline values: CDR1 SEHNR, CDR2 FQNEAQ (reference sequence). Trimming took off 0 bases at V and 7 bases at J, with 7 bases between the two ends. The CDR3 is made up of 12 amino acids. CDR3 DNA: TGTGCCAGCAGCTTAGCCGGGGTGGAGCAGTACTTC. It specifies CASSLAGVEQYF.

The rearrangement links TRBV10-3 to TRBJ2-1; 11 bases fit TRBD2. This CDR3 comprises 16 residues. The germline V gene encodes CDR1 ENHRY and CDR2 SYGVKD. Trimming took 0 bases from V and 6 from J; bases not matched to a gene: 4. As DNA, the CDR3 is TGTGCCATCAGTGAGTCTTTAGGGACTAGCGGCAATGAGCAGTTCTTC. Translated: CAISESLGTSGNEQFF.

The chain links TRBV15 to TRBJ2-3, with 7 bases that match TRBD1. The junction had 10 bases not matched to a gene; V was cut back by 6 bases and J by 1 base. Germline values: CDR1 LNHNV, CDR2 YYDKDF (reference sequence). The CDR3 is 16 residues long. The CDR3 sequence: CATRPGTAERTDTQYF. CDR3 sequence (DNA): TGTGCCACCAGGCCCGGGACAGCGGAACGCACAGATACGCAGTATTTT.

This clone turned up a few times. J is TRBJ1-1 and V is TRBV5-4, with TRBD1 matching 8 bases. The CDR3 consists of 15 residues. CDR1 and CDR2 from the germline V gene are SGHNT and YYREEE (reference sequence). V was pared by 5 bases and J by 2 bases, with 8 bases of the junction left unmatched. CDR3 in DNA: TGTGCCAGCAGGCGACAGGGGCAGGGAAACACTGAAGCTTTCTTT. Translation gives CASRRQGQGNTEAFF.

CDR3 sequence (DNA): TGTGCCAGCAGCCGAGTAGGGAGGGAAAAACTGTTTTTT. Translation: CASSRVGREKLFF. J is TRBJ1-4 and V is TRBV7-2, with no clear D. This CDR3 spans 13 amino acids. Looked up from germline, CDR1 is SGHTA and CDR2 is FQGNSA. V lost 5 bases and J lost 8, with 12 bases in between.

Concerning this clone: The junction departs from germline at one end; a sequencing error may be responsible. The chain is built from TRBV6-5 and TRBJ1-5; D unresolved. This CDR3 has 14 amino acids. Germline CDR1 reads MNHEY; CDR2 reads SVGAGI. CDR3 DNA: TGTGCCAGCAGTTACGCGGGTGGCAATCAGCCCCAGAATTTT. Its translation: CASSYAGGNQPQNF.

The V call is TRBV28, the J call TRBJ1-1; D is undetermined. The CDR3 totals 14 residues. Germline CDR1 MDHEN, CDR2 SYDVKM. The V gene lost 5 bases and the J gene lost 10 bases, with 20 bases spanning the gap. CDR3: CASSPTLISRSAFF. CDR3 nucleotides: TGTGCCAGCAGTCCCACCCTCATATCGAGGTCAGCTTTCTTT.

With regard to this clone: Additional DNA sequences in this sample encode the identical CDR3. The chain joins TRBV15 to TRBJ2-7; possible D gene TRBD1, 6 bases. Trimming pared 2 bases from V and 2 bases from J, leaving 10 bases between. CDR1 and CDR2 (germline): LNHNV, YYDKDF (reference sequence). CDR3 length: 14 amino acids. CDR3 nucleotide sequence: TGTGCCACCAGCAGACGGACAGACCCCTACGAGCAGTACTTC. Protein sequence: CATSRRTDPYEQYF.

A single count supports this clone. The rearrangement joins TRBV19 to TRBJ1-2; no firm D call. The CDR3 is 19 amino acids. Germline V lookup: CDR1 LNHDA, CDR2 SQIVND (reference sequence). Trimming left V 6 bases short and J 1 base short, with 27 bases between. The CDR3 DNA reads as TGTGCCAGTAGGTTCGTCGGGGTCCCTTCTCCTTCCGTTAACTATGGCTACACCTTC. Its translation is CASRFVGVPSPSVNYGYTF. The entire variable domain, with the rest obtained from reference TRBV19 and TRBJ1-2, is as follows: DGGITQSPKYLFRKEGQNVTLSCEQNLNHDAMYWYRQDPGQGLRLIYYSQIVNDFQKGDIAEGYSVSREKKESFPLTVTSAQKNPTAFYLCASRFVGVPSPSVNYGYTFGSGTRLTVV.

The CDR3 nucleotides are TGTGCCAGCAGCTCTGGACTAGCGTCGAGCTCCTACAATGAGCAGTTCTTC. Amino acid sequence: CASSSGLASSSYNEQFF. The chain uses TRBV5-5 and TRBJ2-1, with 9 bases lining up with TRBD2. The CDR3 runs 17 residues. J lost 0 bases, V lost 3 bases, and 7 bases had no gene match. Germline CDR1 is SGHKS and CDR2 is YYEKEE (reference sequence).

V usage is TRBV11-2 and J usage is TRBJ2-7; 8 nucleotides line up with TRBD2. Losses at the gene ends were 5 bases for V and 3 bases for J; bases not matched to a gene: 12. Germline-derived CDR1 and CDR2 are SGHAT and FQNNGV. The CDR3 spans 16 residues. The DNA for the CDR3 is TGTGCCAGCAGCCCCCTCGGCGGGAGGACATACTACGAGCAGTACTTC. Residues: CASSPLGGRTYYEQYF.

About this clone: The same CDR3 can be traced to other DNA sequences in this sample. The gene calls are TRBV10-3 and TRBJ1-1; 7 bases line up with TRBD1. Unmatched junction bases numbered 3, after V lost 5 bases and J lost 3 bases. This CDR3 has 13 amino acids. The germline V gene encodes CDR1 ENHRY and CDR2 SYGVKD. The CDR3 reads CAISYQGDTEAFF. The CDR3, as DNA: TGTGCCATCAGTTATCAGGGGGACACTGAAGCTTTCTTT.

The chain is built from TRBV2 and TRBJ1-6; D is undetermined. Germline V gives CDR1 SNHLY, CDR2 FYNNEI. V dropped 3 bases and J dropped 7 bases, with 10 bases sitting between them. This CDR3 comprises 14 residues. The CDR3 region has the DNA TGTGCCAGCAGTGATCGATCCCTAAATTCACCCCTCCACTTT. Its translation: CASSDRSLNSPLHF. The full variable domain, rest sourced from reference TRBV2 and TRBJ1-6, is EPEVTQTPSHQVTQMGQEVILRCVPISNHLYFYWYRQILGQKVEFLVSFYNNEISEKSEIFDDQFSVERPDGSNFTLKIRSTKLEDSAMYFCASSDRSLNSPLHFGNGTRLTVT.

This clone was recorded only once. The chain links TRBV29-1 to TRBJ1-2, with a tentative D call TRBD1 (6 bases). V was cut by 5 bases and J by 6 bases, with 16 bases left in between. This CDR3 has 13 residues. Germline CDR1 is SQVTM and CDR2 is ANQGSEA. The CDR3 loop reads CSVLRGGLDGYTF. The CDR3 nucleotides are TGCAGCGTTCTACGGGGGGGGCTTGATGGCTACACCTTC.

With respect to this clone: Its ends do not fully match the called genes, so a read error is possible. The chain has TRBV10-3 and TRBJ1-5; the D gene is possibly TRBD1 (5 bases). This CDR3 contains 13 residues. Germline CDR1 is ENHRY and CDR2 is SYGVKD. The CDR3 sequence: CAIRDSINQPQNF. The DNA for the CDR3 is TGTGCCATCAGAGACAGTATCAATCAGCCCCAGAATTTT.

The CDR3 region is CASSFGQVTGAKGYTF. CDR3 sequence (DNA): TGTGCCAGCAGCTTCGGCCAGGTTACAGGGGCAAAGGGCTACACCTTC. The chain employs TRBV5-4 and TRBJ1-2, with 7 bases identical to TRBD1. With 2 bases clipped from V and 8 bases from J, the junction kept 15 bases outside the gene matches. Germline-derived CDR1 and CDR2 are SGHNT and YYREEE (reference sequence). This CDR3 comprises 16 residues.